The 5 T cell receptor beta chains reported below all come from one sample, sequenced in a study of T cell responses to AZD1222 COVID-19 vaccine. Measured with immunoSEQ multiplex PCR; TCRdb has only the in-frame clones, and not every one. The sample has 150,000 or so clones, around 90% seen once. The sequencing here drew on peripheral blood, taken on day 0 of AZD1222 vaccination. These receptors all come from an adult in good health.

This chain links TRBV7-8 with TRBJ1-6; D possibly corresponds to TRBD1 (5 bases). V was clipped by 3 bases and J by 7 bases, with 13 bases between them. This CDR3 spans 15 amino acids. Germline lookup yields CDR1 SGHVS and CDR2 FQNEAQ. CDR3 coding DNA: TGTGCCAGCAGCTTGGGGGGGTCTCGAAATTCACCCCTCCACTTT. Residues: CASSLGGSRNSPLHF. Filled out from reference TRBV7-8 and TRBJ1-6, the complete variable domain reads GAGVSQSPRYKVAKRGQDVALRCDPISGHVSLFWYQQALGQGPEFLTYFQNEAQLDKSGLPSDRFFAERPEGSVSTLKIQRTQQEDSAVYLCASSLGGSRNSPLHFGNGTRLTVT.

This clone appeared a few times. The V gene is TRBV11-2, the J gene TRBJ1-1; D call uncertain. The ends were cut back, 6 bases at V and 1 base at J, with 3 bases in the middle. This CDR3 region has 11 residues. CDR1 and CDR2 (germline): SGHAT, FQNNGV. The CDR3 is CASRGNTEAFF. In DNA, the CDR3 is TGTGCCAGCAGGGGGAACACTGAAGCTTTCTTT.

The rearrangement uses TRBV19 and TRBJ1-2; no definite D call. Germline V gene data show CDR1 as LNHDA and CDR2 as SQIVND (reference sequence). The length of the CDR3 is 13 residues. Trimming left V 3 bases short and J 6 bases short, with 11 bases between. CDR3 loop: CASSMRKRDGYTF. CDR3 DNA sequence: TGTGCCAGTAGTATGCGGAAGAGAGATGGCTACACCTTC.

The chain is built from TRBV11-2 and TRBJ2-1; D unclear. Germline V lookup: CDR1 SGHAT, CDR2 FQNNGV. The CDR3 is 16 residues long. With 0 bases removed from V and 2 bases from J, the gap between germline ends came to 11 bases. The CDR3 reads CASSLEFSSAYNEQFF. CDR3 in DNA: TGTGCCAGCAGCTTAGAGTTCAGCTCGGCCTACAATGAGCAGTTCTTC.

The chain combines TRBV7-9 with TRBJ2-6; D perhaps matches TRBD1 (5 bases). Germline-derived CDR1 and CDR2 are SEHNR and FQNEAQ (reference sequence). The V and J ends lost 1 base and 1 base respectively, with 11 bases between them. CDR3 length equals 17 residues. CDR3 in amino acids: CASSLDRLGSGANVLTF. CDR3 DNA sequence: TGTGCCAGCAGCTTAGACAGGCTGGGGTCTGGGGCCAACGTCCTGACTTTC.